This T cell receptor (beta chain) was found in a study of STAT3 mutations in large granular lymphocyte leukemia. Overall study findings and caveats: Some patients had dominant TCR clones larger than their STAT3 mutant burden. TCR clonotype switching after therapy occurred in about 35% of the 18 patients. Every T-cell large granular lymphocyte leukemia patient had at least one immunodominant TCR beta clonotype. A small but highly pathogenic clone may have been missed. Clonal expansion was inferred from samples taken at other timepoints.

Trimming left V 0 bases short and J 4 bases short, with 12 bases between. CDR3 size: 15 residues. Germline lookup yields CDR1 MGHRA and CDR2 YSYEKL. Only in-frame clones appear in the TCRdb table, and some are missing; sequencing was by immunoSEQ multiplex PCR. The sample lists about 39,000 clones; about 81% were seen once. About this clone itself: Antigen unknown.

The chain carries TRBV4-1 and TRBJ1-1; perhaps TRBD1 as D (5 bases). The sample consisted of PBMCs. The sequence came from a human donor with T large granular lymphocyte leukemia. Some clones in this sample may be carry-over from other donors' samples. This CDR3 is CASSQEEGSSTEAFF. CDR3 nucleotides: TGCGCCAGCAGCCAAGAGGAGGGGTCTTCCACTGAAGCTTTCTTT.